The rows below give T cell receptor beta chains drawn from one sample of a study of blood T cells in healthy people across ages. TCRdb redid the calling of the 5' RACE reads with MiXCR, one entry per CDR3 protein. Of more than 900,000 distinct CDR3 sequences listed, around 29% are singletons. The same data also went into a second study, on T cells of mothers and their children.

The sequenced sample consisted of blood. The receptor source for this set is a woman between 40 and 55 years old in good health. Each CDR3 is given with its conserved first and last residue. The size of a clone is reported for some rows only, either as once, few or many, or as a class for expanded clones.

v_call: TRBV7-9; clone_size: NA; j_call: TRBJ2-5; cdr3_length: 19; cdr3_aa: CASSFDPGTAQASYNEQYF
v_call: TRBV20-1; clone_size: few; j_call: TRBJ2-3; cdr3_length: 16; cdr3_aa: CSARDQAGAFTDTQYF
v_call: TRBV7-2; clone_size: NA; j_call: TRBJ1-1; cdr3_length: 15; cdr3_aa: CASSLAGFRDTEAFF
v_call: TRBV7-6; clone_size: many; j_call: TRBJ1-2; cdr3_length: 15; cdr3_aa: CASRSILTGDYGYTF
v_call: TRBV27; clone_size: NA; j_call: TRBJ1-1; cdr3_length: 17; cdr3_aa: CASRMGWGALVNTEAFF
v_call: TRBV6-2/TRBV6-3; clone_size: few; j_call: TRBJ1-2; cdr3_length: 13; cdr3_aa: CASSHLADYGYTF
v_call: TRBV7-6; clone_size: once; j_call: TRBJ2-5; cdr3_length: 13; cdr3_aa: CASSLSWEEEQYF
v_call: TRBV28; clone_size: NA; j_call: TRBJ1-2; cdr3_length: 15; cdr3_aa: CASSLRGLFRGGYTF
v_call: TRBV28; clone_size: NA; j_call: TRBJ2-6; cdr3_length: 18; cdr3_aa: CASSQGAPTFSGANVLTF
v_call: TRBV28; clone_size: NA; j_call: TRBJ1-5; cdr3_length: 16; cdr3_aa: CASSQPGQVSNQPQHF
v_call: TRBV6-1; clone_size: NA; j_call: TRBJ1-2; cdr3_length: 16; cdr3_aa: CASSEFSRHGGDGYTF
v_call: TRBV4-3; clone_size: NA; j_call: TRBJ1-5; cdr3_length: 15; cdr3_aa: CASSQDRWGAQPQHF
v_call: TRBV7-6; clone_size: many; j_call: TRBJ1-2; cdr3_length: 16; cdr3_aa: CASSFTGQGANYGYTF
v_call: TRBV3-1; clone_size: many; j_call: TRBJ2-7; cdr3_length: 15; cdr3_aa: CASSQVPRGDYEQYF
v_call: TRBV6-6; clone_size: NA; j_call: TRBJ2-6; cdr3_length: 17; cdr3_aa: CASSYLIGASGANVPTF
v_call: TRBV24-1; clone_size: few; j_call: TRBJ2-3; cdr3_length: 11; cdr3_aa: CATSVGDTQYF
v_call: TRBV20-1; clone_size: few; j_call: TRBJ1-1; cdr3_length: 13; cdr3_aa: CSAAAGSGTEAFF
v_call: TRBV28; clone_size: many; j_call: TRBJ2-7; cdr3_length: 15; cdr3_aa: CASNLGTSGGGEQYF
v_call: TRBV5-1; clone_size: many; j_call: TRBJ2-3; cdr3_length: 14; cdr3_aa: CASSLQGGTDTQYF